This TCR beta chain stems from a study of T cell changes during pregnancy in multiple sclerosis. Assay: immunoSEQ multiplex PCR; the TCRdb copy retains only in-frame clones and omits some. Here the sample spans 85,000 to 90,000 clones, about 93% being singletons. V lost 6 bases to trimming and J lost 4 bases; unmatched junction nucleotides: 8. CDR3 size: 15 residues. Germline V gene sequence: CDR1 SEHNR, CDR2 FQNEAQ (reference sequence). The sequence derives from a female donor in good health, enrolled as a control in a pregnancy study. This chain joins TRBV7-9 and TRBJ2-1; TRBD2 matches 8 bases. Sequencing was performed on peripheral blood, taken after pregnancy. DNA of the CDR3: TGTGCCAGCAGTGACGGGAGGGGTCTTTACAATGAGCAGTTCTTC. This encodes CASSDGRGLYNEQFF.